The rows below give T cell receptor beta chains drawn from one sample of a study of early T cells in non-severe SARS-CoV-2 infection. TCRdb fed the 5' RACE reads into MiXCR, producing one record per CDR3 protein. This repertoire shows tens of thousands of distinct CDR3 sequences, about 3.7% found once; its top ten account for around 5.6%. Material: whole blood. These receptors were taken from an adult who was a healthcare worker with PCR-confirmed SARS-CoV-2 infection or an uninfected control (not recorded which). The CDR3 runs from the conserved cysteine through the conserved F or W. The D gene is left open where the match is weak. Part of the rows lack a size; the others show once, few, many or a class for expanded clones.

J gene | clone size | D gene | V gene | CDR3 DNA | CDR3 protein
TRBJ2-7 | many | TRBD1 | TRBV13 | TGTGCCAGCAGCGCTACAGGGGGCGAGCAGTACTTC | CASSATGGEQYF
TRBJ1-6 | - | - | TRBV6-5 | TGTGCCAGCAGCCGGGACGGGGGTAATTCACCCCTCCACTTT | CASSRDGGNSPLHF
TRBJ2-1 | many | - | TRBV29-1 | TGCAGCGTTGTAAAGGTAAACTACAATGAGCAGTTCTTC | CSVVKVNYNEQFF
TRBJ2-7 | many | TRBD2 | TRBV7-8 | TGTGCCAGCAACCCTCGGGCGGGAGTTTCCTACGAGCAGTACTTC | CASNPRAGVSYEQYF
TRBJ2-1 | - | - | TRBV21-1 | TGTGCCAGCAGCAAAGGGGGCAACGGGAGGGCGGTGAATGAGCAGTTCTTC | CASSKGGNGRAVNEQFF
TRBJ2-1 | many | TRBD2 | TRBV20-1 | TGCAGTGCCAGCCCCTCCGGGACTAGGGGCAATGAGCAGTTCTTC | CSASPSGTRGNEQFF
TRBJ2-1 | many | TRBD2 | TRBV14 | TGTGCCAGCAGGACTAGCGGGAGTGGAAATGAGCAGTTCTTC | CASRTSGSGNEQFF
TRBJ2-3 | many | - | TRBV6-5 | TGTGCCAGCGGGGGCGACACAGATACGCAGTATTTT | CASGGDTDTQYF
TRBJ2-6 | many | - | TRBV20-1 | TGCAGTGCTAGAAACCCAGGAAAACCCTCTGGGGCCAACGTCCTGACTTTC | CSARNPGKPSGANVLTF
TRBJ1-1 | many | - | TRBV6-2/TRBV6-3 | TGTGCCAGCAGAGACTCCCAAGTGGGCTCGGGTGAAGCTTTCTTT | CASRDSQVGSGEAFF
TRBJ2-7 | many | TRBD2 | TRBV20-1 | TGCAGTGCGTCTGGTGCCGGGAGGAGCTACGAGCAGTACTTC | CSASGAGRSYEQYF
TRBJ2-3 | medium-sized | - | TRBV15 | TGTGCCACCAGCAGAGAGGGGCTTCGAGGAGATACGCAGTATTTT | CATSREGLRGDTQYF
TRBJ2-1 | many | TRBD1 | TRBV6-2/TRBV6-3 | TGTGCCAGCAGCTCGACAGGGGGGATGTACAATGAGCAGTTCTTC | CASSSTGGMYNEQFF
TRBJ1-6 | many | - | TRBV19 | TGTGCCAGTAGTATTCGCACCGCTAATTCACCCCTCCACTTT | CASSIRTANSPLHF
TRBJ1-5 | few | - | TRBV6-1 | TGTGCCAGCAGTGGAGGCGGCCAACCCCAGCATTTT | CASSGGGQPQHF
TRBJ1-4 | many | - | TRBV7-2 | TGTGCCAGCAGCTTCGGTCTCTCGCCGGGGCAGGCAGCTAATGAAAAACTGTTTTTT | CASSFGLSPGQAANEKLFF
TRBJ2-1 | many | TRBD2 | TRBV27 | TGTGCCAGCAGTTTGTGGGGGGGAAACAATGAGCAGTTCTTC | CASSLWGGNNEQFF
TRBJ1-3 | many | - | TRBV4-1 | TGCGCCAGCAGCCAAGTGCAAGGGGCGCCTGGAAACACCATATATTTT | CASSQVQGAPGNTIYF
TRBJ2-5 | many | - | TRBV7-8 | TGTGCCAGCAGCTTATCCGGCTTAATAGAAGAGACCCAGTACTTC | CASSLSGLIEETQYF
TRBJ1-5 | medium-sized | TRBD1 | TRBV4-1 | TGCGCCAGCAGCCTGGGACAGGGGGATCAGCCCCAGCATTTT | CASSLGQGDQPQHF
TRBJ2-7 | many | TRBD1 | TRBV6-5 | TGTGCCAACGACAAAGACGGTCCGGGACAGGCCCTCGAGCAGTACTTC | CANDKDGPGQALEQYF
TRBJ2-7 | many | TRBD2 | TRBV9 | TGTGCCAGCAGCGTAGAGGCTAGCGGGAGGCCCTACTACGAGCAGTACTTC | CASSVEASGRPYYEQYF
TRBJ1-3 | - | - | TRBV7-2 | TGTGCCAGCACCCCGTTCACGGGGGTAGGAAACACCATATATTTT | CASTPFTGVGNTIYF
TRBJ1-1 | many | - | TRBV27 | TGTGCCAGCATGGGGTATGACACTGAAGCTTTCTTT | CASMGYDTEAFF
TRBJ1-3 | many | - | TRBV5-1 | TGCGCCAGCAGCTTGGAACGCGGAGAAAACACCATATATTTT | CASSLERGENTIYF
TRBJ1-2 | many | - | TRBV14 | TGTGCCAGCAGCCAGGCCACGGTCAGCTATGGCTACACCTTC | CASSQATVSYGYTF
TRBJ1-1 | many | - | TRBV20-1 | TGCAGTGCTAGCTCGGGAGCTGGCACTGAAGCTTTCTTT | CSASSGAGTEAFF
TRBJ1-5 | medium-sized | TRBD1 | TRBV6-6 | TGTGCCAGCAGGTCGGGACAGGGGAATCAGCCCCAGCATTTT | CASRSGQGNQPQHF
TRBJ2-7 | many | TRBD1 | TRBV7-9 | TGTGCCAGCAGTTGGACAGGGGGCGCTTCCAACGAGCAGTACTTC | CASSWTGGASNEQYF
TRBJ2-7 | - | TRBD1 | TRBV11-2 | TGTGCCAGCAGCTTAGAAGGGACAGGGGGCATCTACGAGCAGTACTTC | CASSLEGTGGIYEQYF
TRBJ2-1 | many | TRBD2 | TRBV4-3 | TGCGCCAGCAGCCAAGTGTGGGCGGGAGGAGCGAATGAGCAGTTCTTC | CASSQVWAGGANEQFF
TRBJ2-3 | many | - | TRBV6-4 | TGTGCCAGCAGCCAGGGGAGTGGCACAGATACGCAGTATTTT | CASSQGSGTDTQYF
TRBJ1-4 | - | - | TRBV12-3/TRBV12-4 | TGTGCCAGCAGTTTTGAGATCGTGAAACTGTTTTTT | CASSFEIVKLFF
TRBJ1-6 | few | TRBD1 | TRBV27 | TGTGCCAGCAGCCGGGAAACAGGGGGTTCACCCCTCCACTTT | CASSRETGGSPLHF
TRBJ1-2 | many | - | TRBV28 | TGTGCCAGCAGTTCACCGGGGTACTATGGCTACACCTTC | CASSSPGYYGYTF
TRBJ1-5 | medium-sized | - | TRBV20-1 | TGCAGTGCTAGCCACGCCCGGGACAGCAATCAGCCCCAGCATTTT | CSASHARDSNQPQHF
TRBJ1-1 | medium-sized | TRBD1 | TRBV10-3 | TGTGCCATCAGTGCAGATCTGACAGGGAGGTTGGAAATGAACACTGAAGCTTTCTTT | CAISADLTGRLEMNTEAFF
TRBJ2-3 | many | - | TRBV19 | TGTGCCAGTAATATGGGGCGCTCGAGGGATACGCAGTATTTT | CASNMGRSRDTQYF
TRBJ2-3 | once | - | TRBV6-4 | TGTGCCAGCAGTGACAGCAGGAGCACGGATACGCAGTATTTT | CASSDSRSTDTQYF
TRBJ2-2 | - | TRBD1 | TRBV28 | TGTGCCAGCAGGCCCCTCCGAGGGACAGGGGCACTCACCGGGGAGCTGTTTTTT | CASRPLRGTGALTGELFF
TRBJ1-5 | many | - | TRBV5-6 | TGTGCCAGCAGCTTTGGGGGGCCTGTCGTTAGCAATCAGCCCCAGCATTTT | CASSFGGPVVSNQPQHF
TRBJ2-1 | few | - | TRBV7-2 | TGTGCCAGCAGCCCGATGACTGGGCGGGCCAATGAGCAGTTCTTC | CASSPMTGRANEQFF
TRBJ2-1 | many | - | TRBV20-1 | TGCAGTGCTAACGGGGGTATAAGTCCTGTTGAGCAGTTCTTC | CSANGGISPVEQFF
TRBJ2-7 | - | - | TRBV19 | TGTGCCAGTACCCCGGACGGGTCCTACGAGCAGTACTTC | CASTPDGSYEQYF
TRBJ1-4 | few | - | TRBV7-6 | TGTGCCAGCAGCTTATACTCCAGAGCAACTAATGAAAAACTGTTTTTT | CASSLYSRATNEKLFF
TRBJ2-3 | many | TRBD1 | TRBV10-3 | TGTGCCATCAGTGGGGACAGCAATACGCAGTATTTT | CAISGDSNTQYF
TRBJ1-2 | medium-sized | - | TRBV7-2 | TGTGCCAGCAGCTTAGGAGGGGGGTCCTATGGCTACACCTTC | CASSLGGGSYGYTF
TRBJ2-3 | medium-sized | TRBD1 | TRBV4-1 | TGCGCCAGCCGCCCGGGACAGGGGGTTGATACGCAGTATTTT | CASRPGQGVDTQYF
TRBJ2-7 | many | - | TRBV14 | TGTGCCAGCAGGGGTAGAAGCTCCTACGAGCAGTACTTC | CASRGRSSYEQYF
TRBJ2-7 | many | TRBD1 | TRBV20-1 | TGCAGTGCTGGGACAGGGGTAAACGAGCAGTACTTC | CSAGTGVNEQYF
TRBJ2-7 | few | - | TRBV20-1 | TGCAGTGCCGTACAGAGGATATCGGCCTCCTACGAGCAGTACTTC | CSAVQRISASYEQYF
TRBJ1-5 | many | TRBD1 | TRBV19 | TGTGCCAGTAGTATGACAGGGTTCAGCAATCAGCCCCAGCATTTT | CASSMTGFSNQPQHF
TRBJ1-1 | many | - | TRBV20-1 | TGCAGTGCTAGCGACTTTAAGGGACTTGAAGCTTTCTTT | CSASDFKGLEAFF
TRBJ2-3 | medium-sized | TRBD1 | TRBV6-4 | TGTGCCAGCAGTGCCGGGACAGGGGCAGATACGCAGTATTTT | CASSAGTGADTQYF
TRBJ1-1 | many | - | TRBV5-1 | TGCGCCAGCAGCTTGGACAGCCCAACGGACACTGAAGCTTTCTTT | CASSLDSPTDTEAFF
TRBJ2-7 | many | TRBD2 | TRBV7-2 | TGTGCCAGCAGCCTATTTAGCGGGAGTGAGAACGAGCAGTACTTC | CASSLFSGSENEQYF
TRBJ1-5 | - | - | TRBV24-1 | TGTGCCACCAGTGATAAGACTTGGTATCAGCCCCAGCATTTT | CATSDKTWYQPQHF